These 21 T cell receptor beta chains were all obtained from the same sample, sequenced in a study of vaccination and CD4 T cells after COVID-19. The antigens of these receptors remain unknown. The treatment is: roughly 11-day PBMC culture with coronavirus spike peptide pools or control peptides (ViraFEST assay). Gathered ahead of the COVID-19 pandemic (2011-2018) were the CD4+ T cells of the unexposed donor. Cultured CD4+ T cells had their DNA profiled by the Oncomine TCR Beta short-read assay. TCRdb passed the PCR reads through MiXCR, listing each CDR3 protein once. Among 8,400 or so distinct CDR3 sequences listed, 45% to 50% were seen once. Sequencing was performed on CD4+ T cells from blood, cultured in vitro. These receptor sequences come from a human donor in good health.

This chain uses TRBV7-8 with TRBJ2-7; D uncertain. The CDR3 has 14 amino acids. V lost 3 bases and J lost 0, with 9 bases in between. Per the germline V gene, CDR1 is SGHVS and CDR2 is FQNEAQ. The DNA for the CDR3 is TGTGCCAGCAGCTTCGGTGACACCTCCTACGAGCAGTACTTC. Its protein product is CASSFGDTSYEQYF.

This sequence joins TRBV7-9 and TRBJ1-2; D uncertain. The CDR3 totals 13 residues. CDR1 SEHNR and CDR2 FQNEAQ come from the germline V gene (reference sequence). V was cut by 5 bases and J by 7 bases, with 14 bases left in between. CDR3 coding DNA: TGTGCCAGCAGCCCCATGTTGGCTGGTGGCTACACCTTC. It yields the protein CASSPMLAGGYTF.

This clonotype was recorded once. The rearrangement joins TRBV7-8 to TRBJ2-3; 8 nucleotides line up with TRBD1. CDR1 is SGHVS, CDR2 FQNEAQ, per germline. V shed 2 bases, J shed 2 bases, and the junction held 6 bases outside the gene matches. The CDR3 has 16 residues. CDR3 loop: CASSLNGRGPTDTQYF. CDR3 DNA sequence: TGTGCCAGCAGCTTAAACGGCAGGGGGCCCACAGATACGCAGTATTTT. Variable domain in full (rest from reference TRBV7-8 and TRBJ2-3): GAGVSQSPRYKVAKRGQDVALRCDPISGHVSLFWYQQALGQGPEFLTYFQNEAQLDKSGLPSDRFFAERPEGSVSTLKIQRTQQEDSAVYLCASSLNGRGPTDTQYFGPGTRLTVL.

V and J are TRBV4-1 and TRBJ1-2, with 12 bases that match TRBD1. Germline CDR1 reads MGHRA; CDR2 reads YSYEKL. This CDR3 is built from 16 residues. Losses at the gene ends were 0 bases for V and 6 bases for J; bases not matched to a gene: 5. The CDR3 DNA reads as TGCGCCAGCAGCCAAGATTGGGGACAGGGGGCTCATGGCTACACCTTC. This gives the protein CASSQDWGQGAHGYTF.

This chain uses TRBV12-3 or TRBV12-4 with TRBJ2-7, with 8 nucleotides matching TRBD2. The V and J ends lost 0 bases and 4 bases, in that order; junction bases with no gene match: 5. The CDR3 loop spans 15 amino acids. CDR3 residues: CASSLAGLAYYEQYF. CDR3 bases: TGTGCCAGCAGTTTAGCAGGACTAGCCTATTACGAGCAGTACTTC.

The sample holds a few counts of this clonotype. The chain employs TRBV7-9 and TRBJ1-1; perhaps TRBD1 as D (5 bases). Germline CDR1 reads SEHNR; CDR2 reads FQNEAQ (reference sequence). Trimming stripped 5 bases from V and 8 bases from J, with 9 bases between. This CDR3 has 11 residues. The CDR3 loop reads CASSPTEEAFF. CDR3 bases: TGTGCCAGCAGCCCGACAGAAGAAGCTTTCTTT.

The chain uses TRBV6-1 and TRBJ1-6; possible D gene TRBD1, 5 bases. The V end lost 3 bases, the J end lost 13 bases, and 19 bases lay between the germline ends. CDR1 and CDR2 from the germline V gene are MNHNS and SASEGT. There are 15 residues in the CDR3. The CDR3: CASSDGWGSKGPLHF. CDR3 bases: TGTGCCAGCAGTGATGGTTGGGGCAGTAAAGGCCCCCTCCACTTT.

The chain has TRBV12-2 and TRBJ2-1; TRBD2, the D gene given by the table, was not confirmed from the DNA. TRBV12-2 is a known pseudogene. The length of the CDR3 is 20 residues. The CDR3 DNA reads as TGTGCAAGTCGCGACCCGACAGGGGGGAGCCGGACTAGCGGGAGTGAAGAGCAGTTCTTC. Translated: CASRDPTGGSRTSGSEEQFF.

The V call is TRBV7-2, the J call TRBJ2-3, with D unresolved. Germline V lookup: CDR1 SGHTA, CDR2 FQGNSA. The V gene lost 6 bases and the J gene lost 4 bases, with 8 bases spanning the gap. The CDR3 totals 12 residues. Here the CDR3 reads CASSLRPDTQYF. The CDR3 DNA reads TGTGCCAGCAGTTTAAGACCAGATACGCAGTATTTT.

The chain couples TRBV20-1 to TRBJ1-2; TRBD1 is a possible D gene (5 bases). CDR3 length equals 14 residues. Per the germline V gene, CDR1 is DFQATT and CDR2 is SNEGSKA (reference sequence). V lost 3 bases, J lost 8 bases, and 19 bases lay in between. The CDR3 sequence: CSARKPGHHGGYTF. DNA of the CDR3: TGCAGTGCTAGGAAACCCGGACACCACGGGGGCTACACCTTC.

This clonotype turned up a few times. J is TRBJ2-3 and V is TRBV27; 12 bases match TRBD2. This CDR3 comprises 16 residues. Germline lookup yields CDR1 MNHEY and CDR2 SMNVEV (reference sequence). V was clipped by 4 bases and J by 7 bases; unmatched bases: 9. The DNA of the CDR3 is TGTGCCAGCAGTTCACGGACTAGCGGGGACACTTATACGCAGTATTTT. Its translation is CASSSRTSGDTYTQYF.

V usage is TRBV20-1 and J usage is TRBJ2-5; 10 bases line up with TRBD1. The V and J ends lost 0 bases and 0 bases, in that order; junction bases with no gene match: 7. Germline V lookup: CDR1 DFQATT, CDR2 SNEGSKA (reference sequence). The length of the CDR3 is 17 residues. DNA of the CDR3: TGCAGTGCTAGAGATCTCGGGGGACAGGGGCACCAAGAGACCCAGTACTTC. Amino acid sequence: CSARDLGGQGHQETQYF.

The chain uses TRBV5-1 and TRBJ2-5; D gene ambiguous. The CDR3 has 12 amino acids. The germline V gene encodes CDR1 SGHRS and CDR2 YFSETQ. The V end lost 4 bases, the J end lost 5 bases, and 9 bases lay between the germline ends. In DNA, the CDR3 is TGCGCCAGCAGCCCCTTCGGGGAGACCCAGTACTTC. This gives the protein CASSPFGETQYF.

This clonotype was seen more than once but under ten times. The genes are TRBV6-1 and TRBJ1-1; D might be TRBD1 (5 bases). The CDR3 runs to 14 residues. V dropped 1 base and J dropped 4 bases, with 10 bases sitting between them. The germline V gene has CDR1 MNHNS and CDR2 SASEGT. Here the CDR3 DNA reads TGTGCCAGCAGTGAAGAGGGCAGGGTCACTGAAGCTTTCTTT. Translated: CASSEEGRVTEAFF.

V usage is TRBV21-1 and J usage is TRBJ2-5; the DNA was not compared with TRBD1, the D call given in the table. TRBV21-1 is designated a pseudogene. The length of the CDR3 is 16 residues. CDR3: CASSKAGTGGAETQYF. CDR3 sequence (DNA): TGTGCCAGCAGCAAAGCCGGGACAGGGGGCGCGGAGACCCAGTACTTC.

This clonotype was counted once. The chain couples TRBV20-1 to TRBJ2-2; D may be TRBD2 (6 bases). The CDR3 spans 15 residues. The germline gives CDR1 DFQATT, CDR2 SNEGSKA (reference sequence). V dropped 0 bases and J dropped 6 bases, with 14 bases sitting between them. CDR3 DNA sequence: TGCAGTGCTAGAGATCGATCCGGAGGGGCCGGGGAGCTGTTTTTT. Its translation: CSARDRSGGAGELFF.

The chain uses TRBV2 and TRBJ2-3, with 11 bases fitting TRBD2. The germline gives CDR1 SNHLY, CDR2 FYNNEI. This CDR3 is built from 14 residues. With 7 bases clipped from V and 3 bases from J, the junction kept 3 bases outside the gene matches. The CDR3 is CASTSGGLTDTQYF. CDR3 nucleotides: TGTGCCAGCACTAGCGGGGGGTTGACAGATACGCAGTATTTT.

The CDR3 sequence is CAWSQTPGTTSYNEQFF. The CDR3 DNA is TGTGCCTGGAGCCAAACCCCCGGGACTACCTCCTACAATGAGCAGTTCTTC. V and J are TRBV30 and TRBJ2-1; 7 positions agree with TRBD2. The trim removed 3 bases at V and 0 bases at J, leaving 11 bases unmatched. CDR1 GTSNPN and CDR2 SVGIG come from the germline V gene (reference sequence). CDR3 length equals 17 residues.

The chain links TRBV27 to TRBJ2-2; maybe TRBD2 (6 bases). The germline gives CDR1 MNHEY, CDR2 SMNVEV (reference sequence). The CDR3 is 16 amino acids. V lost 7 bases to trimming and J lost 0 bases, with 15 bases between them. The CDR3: CASTRRAGTNTGELFF. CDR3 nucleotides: TGTGCCAGCACCCGGCGTGCGGGGACGAACACCGGGGAGCTGTTTTTT.

DNA for the CDR3: TGCAGTGCTAGAGGCAGGGACAATCAGCCCCAGCATTTT. It encodes CSARGRDNQPQHF. The rearrangement uses TRBV20-1 and TRBJ1-5, with a possible D match to TRBD1 (5 bases). Trimming removed 1 base from V and 3 bases from J, with 7 bases in between. Per germline, CDR1 DFQATT and CDR2 SNEGSKA (reference sequence). This CDR3 has 13 amino acids.

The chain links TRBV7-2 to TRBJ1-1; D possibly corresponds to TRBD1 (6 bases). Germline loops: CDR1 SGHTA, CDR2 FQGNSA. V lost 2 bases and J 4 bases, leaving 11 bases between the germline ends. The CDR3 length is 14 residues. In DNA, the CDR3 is TGTGCCAGCAGCTTATACAGGGCAGCCACTGAAGCTTTCTTT. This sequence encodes CASSLYRAATEAFF.